These 27 T cell receptor beta chains share one sample of origin, sequenced in a study of blood T cell repertoires in COVID-19. Profiled with immunoSEQ multiplex PCR; TCRdb holds only in-frame clones, not every one. The sample carries about 300,000 clones, more than 70% recorded once. The sample taken for sequencing was peripheral blood. These receptors came from a woman in her forties or fifties with acute or convalescent COVID-19.

This clone was recorded only once. CDR3 sequence reads: CASSKAGACHEQFF. The CDR3 nucleotides are TGTGCCAGCAGCAAAGCTGGGGCTTGCCATGAGCAGTTCTTC. The rearrangement joins TRBV21-1 to TRBJ2-1; the DNA was not used to check the table's D call, TRBD1. TRBV21-1 is marked as a pseudogene. This CDR3 is 14 amino acids long.

The chain couples TRBV5-4 to TRBJ1-2; tentatively, D is TRBD1 (5 bases). V was trimmed by 0 bases and J by 4 bases, leaving 7 bases between them. The CDR3 runs to 13 residues. Germline V gives CDR1 SGHNT, CDR2 YYREEE (reference sequence). CDR3 region: CASSLEGIYGYTF. The CDR3 DNA follows: TGTGCCAGCAGCTTGGAGGGGATCTATGGCTACACCTTC.

This chain uses TRBV7-2 with TRBJ2-3; a weak D match, TRBD2 (6 bases). The V end lost 2 bases, the J end lost 5 bases, and 11 bases lay between the germline ends. This CDR3 region has 14 residues. The germline gives CDR1 SGHTA, CDR2 FQGNSA. DNA of the CDR3: TGTGCCAGCAGCTTATGGGAGGCCGGAGATACGCAGTATTTT. Translation: CASSLWEAGDTQYF.

The chain uses TRBV30 and TRBJ1-2; the match to TRBD1 covers 7 bases. Germline V gene lookup returns CDR1 GTSNPN and CDR2 SVGIG (reference sequence). Trimming took 5 bases from V and 2 from J; bases not matched to a gene: 11. The CDR3 length is 15 residues. The CDR3 protein is CAWGSRQGGNYGYTF. The CDR3 nucleotides read TGTGCCTGGGGAAGCAGACAGGGTGGGAACTATGGCTACACCTTC. Full variable domain (outside the CDR3, taken from reference TRBV30 and TRBJ1-2): SQTIHQWPATLVQPVGSPLSLECTVEGTSNPNLYWYRQAAGRGLQLLFYSVGIGQISSEVPQNLSASRPQDRQFILSSKKLLLSDSGFYLCAWGSRQGGNYGYTFGSGTRLTVV.

The chain recombines TRBV2 with TRBJ2-7; 9 bases agree with TRBD1. V lost 7 bases to trimming and J lost 2 bases; unmatched junction nucleotides: 6. This CDR3 region has 14 residues. CDR1 SNHLY and CDR2 FYNNEI come from the germline V gene. This CDR3 is CASTDRGLTYEQYF. CDR3 bases: TGTGCCAGCACTGACAGGGGGTTAACCTACGAGCAGTACTTC.

This chain connects TRBV12-3 or TRBV12-4 to TRBJ2-7; D gene unclear. The V end was cut by 3 bases, the J end by 6 bases, with 9 bases between. There are 12 residues in the CDR3. The DNA for the CDR3 is TGTGCCAGCAGTTTTAATGGGCGCGAGCAGTACGTC. It specifies CASSFNGREQYV.

The gene calls are TRBV5-1 and TRBJ2-6; D may be TRBD1 (6 bases). V was shortened by 2 bases and J by 2 bases, with 11 bases between the two germline ends. From germline, CDR1 is SGHRS and CDR2 YFSETQ. This CDR3 region has 16 residues. CDR3 in DNA: TGCGCCAGCAGCTTCTTAACAGGGCCTGGGGCCAACGTCCTGACTTTC. This encodes CASSFLTGPGANVLTF. The variable domain in full, with the rest retrieved from reference TRBV5-1 and TRBJ2-6, is KAGVTQTPRYLIKTRGQQVTLSCSPISGHRSVSWYQQTPGQGLQFLFEYFSETQRNKGNFPGRFSGRQFSNSRSEMNVSTLELGDSALYLCASSFLTGPGANVLTFGAGSRLTVL.

The CDR3 coding sequence is TGCAGCGTCCTCAGGGGAAACACTGAAGCTTTCTTT. This translates into CSVLRGNTEAFF. The J gene is TRBJ1-1, the V gene TRBV29-1; perhaps TRBD1 as D (6 bases). The CDR3 length is 12 residues. Per the germline V gene, CDR1 is SQVTM and CDR2 is ANQGSEA. V was pared by 6 bases and J by 2 bases, with 10 bases between. Using reference TRBV29-1 and TRBJ1-1 for the parts outside the CDR3, the full variable domain is SAVISQKPSRDICQRGTSLTIQCQVDSQVTMMFWYRQQPGQSLTLIATANQGSEATYESGFVIDKFPISRPNLTFSTLTVSNMSPEDSSIYLCSVLRGNTEAFFGQGTRLTVV.

The rearrangement uses TRBV10-3 and TRBJ1-5; unclear D gene. CDR1 ENHRY and CDR2 SYGVKD come from the germline V gene. The CDR3 is 12 residues long. V shed 6 bases and J shed 5 bases, with 8 bases lying between them. The CDR3 sequence: CAISPVDQPQHF. The CDR3 coding sequence is TGTGCCATCAGCCCAGTGGATCAGCCCCAGCATTTT.

The chain combines TRBV2 with TRBJ2-7; the D gene is possibly TRBD2 (5 bases). The germline V gene has CDR1 SNHLY and CDR2 FYNNEI. The length of the CDR3 is 13 residues. The V gene lost 4 bases and the J gene lost 6 bases, with 13 bases spanning the gap. The CDR3 sequence: CASSGRLESEQYF. CDR3 bases: TGTGCCAGCAGTGGGAGGCTAGAGAGCGAGCAGTACTTC.

This chain connects TRBV9 to TRBJ1-1; D is possibly TRBD1 (5 bases). From germline, CDR1 is SGDLS and CDR2 YYNGEE. With 1 base removed from V and 3 bases from J, the gap between germline ends came to 7 bases. CDR3 length: 13 amino acids. Here the CDR3 DNA reads TGTGCCAGCAGCGTATCCAGGGACACTGAAGCTTTCTTT. Translating it yields CASSVSRDTEAFF.

The chain joins TRBV5-1 to TRBJ2-2, with D possibly TRBD1 on 6 matching bases. Germline V lookup: CDR1 SGHRS, CDR2 YFSETQ. The CDR3 is 14 amino acids. V was clipped by 2 bases and J by 4 bases, with 9 bases between them. CDR3 in amino acids: CASSFTGPTGELFF. The CDR3 coding sequence is TGCGCCAGCAGCTTTACAGGGCCCACCGGGGAGCTGTTTTTT.

CDR3 residues: CASSPYGTSNNEQFF. In DNA form, the CDR3 reads TGTGCCAGCAGCCCATACGGGACTTCGAACAATGAGCAGTTCTTC. The chain employs TRBV7-9 and TRBJ2-1; possibly TRBD2 for D (6 bases). V dropped 5 bases and J dropped 5 bases, with 16 bases sitting between them. Germline V lookup: CDR1 SEHNR, CDR2 FQNEAQ (reference sequence). This CDR3 region has 15 residues. The complete variable domain, with remaining parts taken from reference TRBV7-9 and TRBJ2-1, reads DTGVSQNPRHKITKRGQNVTFRCDPISEHNRLYWYRQTLGQGPEFLTYFQNEAQLEKSRLLSDRFSAERPKGSFSTLEIQRTEQGDSAMYLCASSPYGTSNNEQFFGPGTRLTVL.

V and J are TRBV7-9 and TRBJ1-2, with 7 bases identical to TRBD1. V shed 5 bases and J 6 bases; nucleotides not matched to a gene: 12. The CDR3 runs to 15 residues. Germline CDR1 reads SEHNR; CDR2 reads FQNEAQ (reference sequence). CDR3 sequence (DNA): TGTGCCAGCAGCCAAAGACAAGGGGGCGAGAATGGCTACACCTTC. This codes for CASSQRQGGENGYTF. Using reference TRBV7-9 and TRBJ1-2 for the parts outside the CDR3, the full variable domain is DTGVSQNPRHKITKRGQNVTFRCDPISEHNRLYWYRQTLGQGPEFLTYFQNEAQLEKSRLLSDRFSAERPKGSFSTLEIQRTEQGDSAMYLCASSQRQGGENGYTFGSGTRLTVV.

The V and J genes are TRBV19 and TRBJ1-3; TRBD1 matches 7 bases. The J segment lost 3 bases and the V segment lost 8 bases, leaving 7 bases of the junction unmatched. CDR1 is LNHDA and CDR2 is SQIVND in the germline V gene (reference sequence). This CDR3 has 14 residues. CDR3 region: CASGGGVDGNTIYF. The CDR3 coding sequence is TGTGCCAGTGGAGGGGGCGTAGATGGAAACACCATATATTTT.

The chain couples TRBV29-1 to TRBJ2-1; the match to TRBD2 covers 13 bases. V lost 7 bases and J lost 8; bases outside the gene matches: 5. This CDR3 spans 13 amino acids. Germline loops: CDR1 SQVTM, CDR2 ANQGSEA. The CDR3 reads CSAWTSGSYEQFF. The CDR3 DNA follows: TGCAGCGCATGGACTAGCGGGAGCTATGAGCAGTTCTTC.

V is TRBV5-1 and J is TRBJ2-7, with TRBD2 identical over 7 bases. Per the germline V gene, CDR1 is SGHRS and CDR2 is YFSETQ. V trimming: 0 bases; J trimming: 6 bases; junction bases outside the gene matches: 6. The CDR3 is 14 amino acids. The CDR3 region has the DNA TGCGCCAGCAGCTTGGGGGGAGGGGCCTCCGAGCAGTACTTC. Residues: CASSLGGGASEQYF.

The chain combines TRBV29-1 with TRBJ1-2, with no clear D. The V end lost 6 bases, the J end lost 8 bases, and 13 bases lay between the germline ends. CDR1 is SQVTM and CDR2 is ANQGSEA in the germline V gene. This CDR3 comprises 11 residues. CDR3 coding DNA: TGCAGCGTAACGTCGGCGGGGGGCTACACCTTC. Translated, it gives CSVTSAGGYTF.

This clone was found once. The V gene is TRBV27, the J gene TRBJ2-4, with 7 bases that match TRBD2. V was pared by 3 bases and J by 7 bases, with 3 bases of the junction left unmatched. The CDR3 has 13 residues. Per germline, CDR1 MNHEY and CDR2 SMNVEV (reference sequence). The CDR3 nucleotides are TGTGCCAGCAGTTTTAGGGAGGGGAACATTCAGTACTTC. Protein product: CASSFREGNIQYF.

The J gene is TRBJ2-1, the V gene TRBV6-6; unclear D gene. Looked up from germline, CDR1 is MNHNY and CDR2 is SVGAGI (reference sequence). The length of the CDR3 is 12 residues. The germline V and J ends were trimmed by 10 bases and 3 bases, with 10 bases remaining between them. CDR3 sequence (DNA): TGTGCCACGGGTGGCAACTACAATGAGCAGTTCTTC. This gives the protein CATGGNYNEQFF.

The chain is built from TRBV5-4 and TRBJ2-3; 8 bases align to TRBD2. This CDR3 is 14 amino acids long. CDR1 is SGHNT, CDR2 YYREEE, per germline (reference sequence). V trimming: 1 base; J trimming: 3 bases; junction bases outside the gene matches: 1. The DNA of the CDR3 is TGTGCCAGCAGCTTGCCTAGCGGGACAGATACGCAGTATTTT. Translation gives CASSLPSGTDTQYF.

Comment on this clone: The sample has other DNA sequences that encode this CDR3 too. The chain links TRBV6-5 to TRBJ1-1; TRBD1 matches 10 bases. Germline V gene data show CDR1 as MNHEY and CDR2 as SVGAGI. J was trimmed by 5 bases and V by 8 bases; bases with no gene match: 8. There are 14 residues in the CDR3. The CDR3, as DNA: TGTGCCAGCCGTTTTCGGGACAGGGGAACTGAAGCTTTCTTT. It encodes CASRFRDRGTEAFF.

This rearrangement joins TRBV13 to TRBJ2-1, with 11 positions matching TRBD2. This CDR3 comprises 14 residues. In germline, CDR1 is PRHDT, CDR2 FYEKMQ (reference sequence). The J segment lost 13 bases and the V segment lost 5 bases, leaving 10 bases of the junction unmatched. CDR3 region: CASSIRLAGSAQFF. CDR3 bases: TGTGCCAGCAGCATACGACTAGCGGGATCTGCACAGTTCTTC.

The chain has TRBV23-1 and TRBJ2-7; 8 positions agree with TRBD1. TRBV23-1 is treated as an ORF (open reading frame) with a function not yet certain. The CDR3 runs 16 residues. The V gene end was trimmed by 3 bases and the J gene end by 5 bases; junction bases not matched to a gene: 12. CDR3 region: CASSHHLAETGDEQYV. The CDR3, as DNA: TGCGCCAGCAGTCACCACTTAGCCGAGACAGGGGACGAGCAGTACGTC.

V and J are TRBV2 and TRBJ2-1, with 8 bases matching TRBD1. Looked up from germline, CDR1 is SNHLY and CDR2 is FYNNEI. V was pared by 7 bases and J by 9 bases, with 8 bases of the junction left unmatched. The CDR3 sequence is 13 residues long. The CDR3 region is CASTSTGEVEQFF. CDR3 nucleotide sequence: TGTGCCAGCACCTCGACAGGGGAGGTTGAGCAGTTCTTC.

V and J are TRBV7-7 and TRBJ2-1; weak D call: TRBD1 (6 bases). The V gene lost 5 bases and the J gene lost 0 bases, with 11 bases spanning the gap. Germline CDR1 and CDR2: SSHAT and FNYEAQ (reference sequence). The CDR3 covers 15 residues. CDR3 DNA: TGTGCCAGCAGCCTGGACAGAAGCTCCTACAATGAGCAGTTCTTC. This encodes CASSLDRSSYNEQFF.

The chain is built from TRBV3-1 (or the pseudogene TRBV3-2) and TRBJ2-1, with 10 bases that match TRBD1. The CDR3 loop spans 14 amino acids. CDR1 LGHDT and CDR2 YNNKEL come from the germline V gene (reference sequence). With 5 bases clipped from V and 8 bases from J, the junction kept 6 bases outside the gene matches. The CDR3 DNA is TGTGCCAGCAGCGACGGGACAGGGGTGGATGAGCAGTTCTTC. Amino acid sequence: CASSDGTGVDEQFF.